The clone carrying this T cell receptor (beta chain) was detected only a few times. The data stem from a study of human T cells and chemical hapten exposure. Looking at the study overall: Largely, small differences in pooled library volume made per-sample TCR yields vary.

CDR1 is SGHDT, CDR2 YYEEEE, per germline. The V gene end was trimmed by 2 bases and the J gene end by 3 bases; junction bases not matched to a gene: 6. This CDR3 has 15 residues. Each CDR3 protein is one row after TCRdb ran MiXCR on the RACE reads. Of under 450,000 distinct CDR3 sequences in the sample, about 6% were seen once. Time point indicated: patch test 2, 6 weeks after DPC sensitization. The treatment is: therapeutic diphenylcyclopropenone sensitization with weekly scalp DPC. This receptor was identified in a woman younger than 30 with alopecia areata. Some clones in this sample may be carry-over from other donors' samples. This specimen consisted of whole blood, obtained in connection with sensitization to the hapten diphenylcyclopropenone (DPC). V usage is TRBV5-6 and J usage is TRBJ2-3, with 7 bases lining up with TRBD2. The CDR3 loop reads CASSFRGVVTDTQYF. The CDR3 bases are TGTGCCAGCAGCTTCCGGGGGGTAGTAACAGATACGCAGTATTTT.